This entry features one T cell receptor (beta chain) sequence. Antigen specificity is unknown. PCR amplification relied on 60 Vbeta primers (plus 13 Jbeta primers). Only in-frame clones appear in the TCRdb table, and some are missing; sequencing was by immunoSEQ multiplex PCR. The data include about 200,000 clones; the top ten clones carry about 1%. These data originate in a study of cytomegalovirus exposure and HLA in healthy donors. Findings and limits, study-wide: It was reported that the classifier diagnosed cytomegalovirus status with high specificity and sensitivity in both the original and validation cohorts. A later analysis linked a missense variant in DCLRE1C to the trimming of TCR beta V and J genes.

The TCR was taken from a woman in her 30s in good health and CMV-seropositive. Sequenced sample: PBMCs.

CDR3 sequence reads: CACSGGALGGYTF. CDR3 coding DNA: TGTGCCTGTTCAGGGGGCGCGCTGGGTGGCTACACCTTC. V and J are TRBV30 and TRBJ1-2; TRBD1 matches at 8 bases. CDR3 length: 13 amino acids. Trimming took 6 bases from V and 7 from J; bases not matched to a gene: 10. CDR1 is GTSNPN, CDR2 SVGIG, per germline (reference sequence). The whole variable domain, remainder taken from reference TRBV30 and TRBJ1-2, is SQTIHQWPATLVQPVGSPLSLECTVEGTSNPNLYWYRQAAGRGLQLLFYSVGIGQISSEVPQNLSASRPQDRQFILSSKKLLLSDSGFYLCACSGGALGGYTFGSGTRLTVV.